A single sample is the source of the 18 T cell receptor beta chains below, sequenced in a study of breast tumors, draining lymph nodes, adjacent tissues. From the multiplex PCR reads, TCRdb called clonotypes with MiXCR, one entry per CDR3 protein. The repertoire has approximately 20,000 distinct CDR3 sequences, 50% of them found once; the top ten carry about 8.2%. The specimen was breast tumor tissue. The receptor set was obtained from a female donor with breast cancer. Some clones in this sample may be carry-over from other donors' samples.

This clonotype was seen many times. The chain links TRBV6-5 to TRBJ1-2; unclear D gene. Deletions cut 6 bases from V and 0 bases from J, with 8 bases between. The CDR3 contains 13 residues. CDR1 and CDR2 from the germline V gene are MNHEY and SVGAGI. CDR3 sequence reads: CASSLTANYGYTF. Written as DNA, the CDR3 is TGTGCCAGCAGCCTTACAGCTAACTATGGCTACACCTTC.

This clonotype was counted many times. The rearrangement links TRBV30 to TRBJ1-2, with D perhaps TRBD1 (6 bases). Trimming pared 8 bases from V and 0 bases from J, leaving 13 bases between. Germline CDR1 and CDR2: GTSNPN and SVGIG (reference sequence). This CDR3 has 13 residues. The CDR3 loop reads CAGGGAANYGYTF. The CDR3 bases are TGTGCCGGGGGCGGGGCCGCTAACTATGGCTACACCTTC.

This clonotype was counted many times. The gene calls are TRBV12-5 and TRBJ2-7; weak D call: TRBD1 (5 bases). This CDR3 has 12 amino acids. Trimming removed 1 base from V and 6 bases from J, with 7 bases in between. Germline lookup yields CDR1 LGHNT and CDR2 FRNRAP. The CDR3 sequence: CASGLEGAEQYF. The CDR3 region has the DNA TGTGCTAGTGGTTTGGAAGGGGCCGAGCAGTACTTC.

This chain uses TRBV7-2 with TRBJ1-5; D perhaps matches TRBD1 (6 bases). This CDR3 contains 15 residues. Germline lookup yields CDR1 SGHTA and CDR2 FQGNSA. V was pared by 5 bases and J by 3 bases, with 14 bases between. The CDR3 loop is CASSKDRSFNQPQHF. In DNA, the CDR3 is TGTGCCAGCAGCAAAGACAGGTCGTTCAATCAGCCCCAGCATTTT.

A few counts support this clonotype. The chain uses TRBV19 and TRBJ1-2, with D possibly TRBD1 on 5 matching bases. The CDR3 has 14 residues. The V and J ends lost 2 bases and 3 bases respectively, with 10 bases between them. The germline V gene encodes CDR1 LNHDA and CDR2 SQIVND (reference sequence). The CDR3 loop reads CASSITTEDYGYTF. The CDR3 bases are TGTGCCAGTAGTATAACGACAGAAGACTATGGCTACACCTTC.

Comments on this clonotype: The CDR3 does not end in the conserved phenylalanine or tryptophan, so this is likely a read error. The chain couples TRBV7-8 to TRBJ2-1; D gene unclear. Looked up from germline, CDR1 is SGHVS and CDR2 is FQNEAQ. CDR3 size: 13 residues. V was trimmed by 4 bases and J by 10 bases, leaving 14 bases between them. CDR3 DNA: TGTGCCAGCAGCTCCCGGCCTTTGGGAGAGCAGTTCTCC. Translating it yields CASSSRPLGEQFS.

This clonotype was seen many times. This chain connects TRBV6-1 to TRBJ2-1; tentatively, D is TRBD2 (6 bases). The V end lost 4 bases, the J end lost 6 bases, and 10 bases lay between the germline ends. Germline V CDR1 and CDR2: MNHNS, SASEGT. The length of the CDR3 is 13 residues. CDR3 loop: CASSAGEVNEQFF. The CDR3 bases are TGTGCCAGCAGTGCCGGGGAGGTCAATGAGCAGTTCTTC.

This clonotype was counted a single time. This sequence joins TRBV29-1 and TRBJ2-3, with TRBD1 matching 11 bases. The ends lost 6 bases at V and 5 bases at J; junction bases unmatched: 7. The CDR3 length is 14 residues. The germline V gene has CDR1 SQVTM and CDR2 ANQGSEA. The CDR3 coding sequence is TGCAGCGTCACGGGACAGGGGGGGCGAGATACGCAGTATTTT. Translated: CSVTGQGGRDTQYF.

V gene TRBV7-9 combines with J gene TRBJ1-6; a possible D gene is TRBD1 (6 bases). This CDR3 region has 15 residues. Trimming shortened V by 4 bases and J by 5 bases, and 12 bases separated the two germline ends. Looked up from germline, CDR1 is SEHNR and CDR2 is FQNEAQ (reference sequence). The CDR3 is CASSYQGWNNSPLHF. CDR3 nucleotides: TGTGCCAGCAGCTACCAGGGGTGGAATAATTCACCCCTCCACTTT.

V gene TRBV7-9 combines with J gene TRBJ2-6; D gene ambiguous. CDR3 size: 16 residues. V lost 2 bases, J lost 1 base, and 9 bases lay in between. CDR1 and CDR2 (germline): SEHNR, FQNEAQ (reference sequence). CDR3 sequence (DNA): TGTGCCAGCAGCTTAACAACCAATTCTGGGGCCAACGTCCTGACTTTC. Amino acid sequence: CASSLTTNSGANVLTF.

This clonotype was recorded at least ten times. The chain carries TRBV11-3 and TRBJ2-1; D remains unclear. The V gene lost 1 base and the J gene lost 10 bases, with 8 bases spanning the gap. Germline CDR1 and CDR2: SGHNT and YENEEA. The CDR3 has 12 residues. CDR3 coding DNA: TGTGCCAGCAGCTTAGGTCCGACGGAGCAGTTCTTC. This codes for CASSLGPTEQFF.

The chain recombines TRBV5-1 with TRBJ2-3, with 10 bases that match TRBD2. Germline CDR1 reads SGHRS; CDR2 reads YFSETQ. V lost 4 bases and J lost 6; bases outside the gene matches: 8. The CDR3 loop spans 15 amino acids. In nucleotides, the CDR3 is TGCGCCAGCAGCCGAGCGGGAGGGCTGGGCGATACGCAGTATTTT. Its protein is CASSRAGGLGDTQYF.

Many counts were recorded for this clonotype. The rearrangement joins TRBV19 to TRBJ2-1, with TRBD2 identical over 10 bases. CDR1 is LNHDA, CDR2 SQIVND, per germline (reference sequence). Trimming took 2 bases from V and 10 from J; bases not matched to a gene: 8. The CDR3 totals 15 residues. Here the CDR3 reads CASSISGRVTPEQFF. Here the CDR3 DNA reads TGTGCCAGTAGTATAAGCGGGAGGGTAACCCCAGAGCAGTTCTTC.

The chain links TRBV7-3 to TRBJ2-2; tentatively, D is TRBD2 (5 bases). In germline, CDR1 is SGHTA, CDR2 FQGTGA. V dropped 0 bases and J dropped 8 bases, with 7 bases sitting between them. This CDR3 has 13 residues. The CDR3 DNA is TGTGCCAGCAGCTTAACGAGGGAAGGGGAGCTGTTTTTT. Amino acid sequence: CASSLTREGELFF.

The chain joins TRBV5-1 to TRBJ1-2; D is unclear. Germline loops: CDR1 SGHRS, CDR2 YFSETQ. This CDR3 is built from 17 residues. Trimming left V 1 base short and J 0 bases short, with 16 bases between. CDR3 loop: CASSLSFGISSNYGYTF. The CDR3 DNA sequence: TGCGCCAGCAGCTTGTCCTTTGGTATAAGCTCTAACTATGGCTACACCTTC.

In this sample, this clonotype turned up many times. This could be a read error, since a much larger clone is one nucleotide away. The J gene is TRBJ2-5, the V gene TRBV7-2, with unresolved D. The germline V and J ends were trimmed by 5 bases and 5 bases, with 12 bases remaining between them. There are 13 residues in the CDR3. Germline V gene lookup returns CDR1 SGHTA and CDR2 FQGNSA. CDR3 in amino acids: CASSRAVQETQYF. CDR3 nucleotide sequence: TGTGCCAGCAGCAGGGCTGTTCAGGAGACCCAGTACTTC.

The rearrangement joins TRBV6-2 or TRBV6-3 to TRBJ2-7, with TRBD2 identical over 8 bases. With V trimmed by 5 bases and J by 5 bases, 8 bases remained unmatched. The CDR3 is 14 residues long. Germline assignment: CDR1 MNHEY and CDR2 SVGEGT. The CDR3 here is CASSAGRAPHEQYF. The CDR3 DNA reads as TGTGCCAGCAGTGCCGGGAGGGCCCCCCACGAGCAGTACTTC.

This clonotype was seen ten or more times. A much larger clone is a single base away; this may be a read error. The chain carries TRBV20-1 and TRBJ2-1; 9 bases align to TRBD1. The germline V gene encodes CDR1 DFQATT and CDR2 SNEGSKA (reference sequence). The length of the CDR3 is 13 residues. CDR3 nucleotide sequence: TGCAGTGCGATACAGGGGGCTTACAATGCGCAGTTCTTC. Amino acid sequence: CSAIQGAYNAQFF.